Only a few counts were recorded for the clone carrying this TCR beta chain. What it binds is not known. The 5'RACE method, run with constant-segment primers, produced TCR alpha and TCR beta cDNA libraries (carrying sample barcodes and UMIs). TCRdb called the 5' RACE reads again in MiXCR, with one record for every CDR3 protein. In the table there are about 150,000 distinct CDR3 sequences, 13% of which are singletons. This entry comes from a study of T-cell memory formation after mild COVID-19. About the study: The two donors had largely donor-specific TCR clusters.

Germline CDR1 is MDHEN and CDR2 is SYDVKM. CDR3 length: 14 amino acids. Trimming took 6 bases from V and 0 from J, leaving 12 bases between them. The study's findings and limits: Pre-infection memory contained some responding clones, which suggested that cross-reactive memory had joined. A balance of CD4 and CD8 characterized clones contracting day 15 to 85, whereas later expanders leaned CD4+.

The sample consisted of PBMCs or a T cell subset sorted from them (not recorded which). V is TRBV28 and J is TRBJ2-7, with D perhaps given as TRBD1 or TRBD2 (5 bases each). The TCR comes from a man between 18 and 29 years old who had mild COVID-19 (a few samples of this study predate the infection). Cell type and time point are not known. CDR3 in amino acids: CASSLEGNSYEQYV. The CDR3 region has the DNA TGTGCCAGCAGCCTTGAGGGGAACTCCTACGAGCAGTACGTC.